This T cell receptor beta chain was captured by sequencing in a study of cytomegalovirus exposure and HLA in healthy donors. 13 Jbeta primers and 60 Vbeta primers were used for the PCR. Libraries were prepared by immunoSEQ multiplex PCR; TCRdb keeps only in-frame clonotypes and omits some of them. The sample includes approximately 200,000 clones, over 75% of them seen just once. Broader study findings: Within the data, a cluster of highly shared sequence variants was likely a sequencing artifact. Accurate HLA-A and HLA-B prediction from TCR beta sequences was reported for most subjects.

Among the donors, all were healthy bone marrow donors. Comments on this clone: The antigen remains undetermined.

In germline, CDR1 is LNHDA, CDR2 SQIVND (reference sequence). This CDR3 spans 14 amino acids. The V gene lost 5 bases and the J gene lost 4 bases, with 13 bases spanning the gap. The sequenced material came from PBMCs. The TCR originated in a woman aged 50 to 60 in good health and CMV-seronegative. This chain links TRBV19 with TRBJ2-3; a weak D match, TRBD1 (5 bases). This CDR3 reads CASSSAGPPDTQYF. The DNA of the CDR3 is TGTGCCAGTAGTTCCGCAGGGCCCCCAGATACGCAGTATTTT. The full variable domain, completed using reference TRBV19 and TRBJ2-3, is DGGITQSPKYLFRKEGQNVTLSCEQNLNHDAMYWYRQDPGQGLRLIYYSQIVNDFQKGDIAEGYSVSREKKESFPLTVTSAQKNPTAFYLCASSSAGPPDTQYFGPGTRLTVL.